A single sample gave rise to the 29 T cell receptor beta chains below, sequenced in a study of control samples from healthy donors and cancer patients. Profiled with immunoSEQ multiplex PCR; TCRdb holds only in-frame clones, not every one. The repertoire consists of 150,000 to 200,000 clones, with about 94% occurring once and the leading ten covering 0.68%. Sequenced input: blood. The origin of the receptors is a woman in her twenties or thirties in good health.

Comment on this clone: The identical CDR3 is also encoded by other nucleotide sequences in the sample. The chain couples TRBV5-1 to TRBJ2-7; possibly TRBD1 or TRBD2 for D (5 bases each). The germline CDR1 and CDR2 sequences are SGHRS and YFSETQ. The germline V and J ends were trimmed by 3 bases and 0 bases, with 10 bases remaining between them. The CDR3 loop spans 14 amino acids. This chain's CDR3 is CASSSGTDSYEQYF. CDR3 in DNA: TGCGCCAGCAGCTCCGGGACGGACTCCTACGAGCAGTACTTC. Drawing the rest from reference TRBV5-1 and TRBJ2-7, the complete variable domain is KAGVTQTPRYLIKTRGQQVTLSCSPISGHRSVSWYQQTPGQGLQFLFEYFSETQRNKGNFPGRFSGRQFSNSRSEMNVSTLELGDSALYLCASSSGTDSYEQYFGPGTRLTVT.

This chain connects TRBV10-3 to TRBJ1-3; no clear D gene. V was shortened by 3 bases and J by 8 bases, with 11 bases between the two germline ends. Germline values: CDR1 ENHRY, CDR2 SYGVKD. The CDR3 runs to 13 residues. CDR3 nucleotides: TGTGCCATCAGTGACCAAGGAGAAGACACCATATATTTT. Translated: CAISDQGEDTIYF.

The rearrangement links TRBV2 to TRBJ1-5; maybe TRBD1 (5 bases). V lost 3 bases to trimming and J lost 2 bases, with 5 bases between them. From germline, CDR1 is SNHLY and CDR2 FYNNEI. The CDR3 extends over 13 amino acids. CDR3: CASSETGNQPQHF. The CDR3 bases are TGTGCCAGCAGTGAGACAGGCAATCAGCCCCAGCATTTT.

The chain is built from TRBV6-5 and TRBJ2-2, with D perhaps being TRBD1 or TRBD2 (5 bases each). Germline CDR1 reads MNHEY; CDR2 reads SVGAGI. CDR3 length equals 14 residues. Trimming took 0 bases from V and 4 from J, leaving 6 bases between them. CDR3 sequence: CASSYSGGTGELFF. For the CDR3, the DNA is TGTGCCAGCAGTTACTCTGGGGGCACCGGGGAGCTGTTTTTT.

The chain uses TRBV6-5 and TRBJ1-4, with D tentatively TRBD1 (5 bases). CDR1 MNHEY and CDR2 SVGAGI come from the germline V gene. The CDR3 runs to 15 residues. V shed 6 bases and J shed 11 bases, with 22 bases lying between them. The CDR3 DNA sequence: TGTGCCAGCAGGCTCCGTGGTCAGGGTAGTGGGAAACTGTTTTTT. Translating it yields CASRLRGQGSGKLFF.

This clone was observed a single time. The V and J genes are TRBV2 and TRBJ2-7; possible D gene TRBD1, 6 bases. From germline, CDR1 is SNHLY and CDR2 FYNNEI. V was clipped by 6 bases and J by 2 bases, with 14 bases between them. This CDR3 comprises 14 residues. The CDR3, as DNA: TGTGCCAGCAGATTAGACAGGCAAACCTACGAGCAGTACTTC. This translates into CASRLDRQTYEQYF.

J is TRBJ2-7 and V is TRBV7-2; possibly TRBD1 for D (6 bases). In germline, CDR1 is SGHTA, CDR2 FQGNSA. V lost 5 bases and J lost 6, with 11 bases in between. The CDR3 is 12 amino acids. This chain's CDR3 is CASSPQGVEQYF. CDR3 nucleotide sequence: TGTGCCAGCAGCCCACAGGGAGTCGAGCAGTACTTC.

This clone was found once. The V gene is TRBV27, the J gene TRBJ2-1, with 8 bases lining up with TRBD2. Trimming took 6 bases from V and 7 from J; bases not matched to a gene: 14. The CDR3 consists of 16 residues. CDR1 MNHEY and CDR2 SMNVEV come from the germline V gene (reference sequence). The CDR3 sequence is CASSGAAGLVLNEQFF. As DNA, the CDR3 is TGTGCCAGCAGCGGTGCCGCGGGACTAGTTTTGAATGAGCAGTTCTTC.

V and J are TRBV5-1 and TRBJ2-5; 16 nucleotides line up with TRBD2. Losses at the gene ends were 4 bases for V and 3 bases for J; bases not matched to a gene: 6. Germline CDR1 and CDR2: SGHRS and YFSETQ. This CDR3 region has 17 residues. The CDR3 here is CASSPGTSGRAEETQYF. The CDR3 DNA is TGCGCCAGCAGCCCCGGGACTAGCGGGAGGGCCGAAGAGACCCAGTACTTC.

This rearrangement joins TRBV13 to TRBJ2-7; 7 bases agree with TRBD1. Germline values: CDR1 PRHDT, CDR2 FYEKMQ (reference sequence). Losses at the gene ends were 0 bases for V and 2 bases for J; bases not matched to a gene: 1. This CDR3 contains 14 residues. CDR3 amino acids: CASSLGGQTYEQYF. In nucleotides, the CDR3 is TGTGCCAGCAGCTTAGGGGGACAGACCTACGAGCAGTACTTC.

The chain combines TRBV15 with TRBJ2-7; possibly TRBD1 or TRBD2 for D (5 bases each). This CDR3 is built from 13 residues. The germline V gene encodes CDR1 LNHNV and CDR2 YYDKDF (reference sequence). The V gene lost 4 bases and the J gene lost 3 bases, with 10 bases spanning the gap. DNA for the CDR3: TGTGCCACCAGCACGAGGGACCTCTACGAGCAGTACTTC. Its protein is CATSTRDLYEQYF. Full variable domain (missing parts from reference TRBV15 and TRBJ2-7): DAMVIQNPRYQVTQFGKPVTLSCSQTLNHNVMYWYQQKSSQAPKLLFHYYDKDFNNEADTPDNFQSRRPNTSFCFLDIRSPGLGDTAMYLCATSTRDLYEQYFGPGTRLTVT.

The rearrangement uses TRBV28 and TRBJ1-2, with D unclear. Between the trimmed V and J ends, which lost 7 bases and 7 bases, there was a span of 13 bases. Germline CDR1 MDHEN, CDR2 SYDVKM. The CDR3 runs 12 residues. The CDR3 loop reads CASTPGMGGYTF. For the CDR3, the DNA is TGTGCCAGCACCCCGGGGATGGGTGGCTACACCTTC.

V and J are TRBV19 and TRBJ2-7; no firm D call. CDR1 is LNHDA, CDR2 SQIVND, per germline (reference sequence). The length of the CDR3 is 11 residues. Trimming took off 6 bases at V and 4 bases at J, with 7 bases between the two ends. The CDR3 is CASRDGYEQYF. CDR3 sequence (DNA): TGTGCCAGTAGGGACGGTTACGAGCAGTACTTC.

J is TRBJ2-7 and V is TRBV27; 7 nucleotides match TRBD1. Per the germline V gene, CDR1 is MNHEY and CDR2 is SMNVEV (reference sequence). The CDR3 totals 13 residues. J gave up 6 bases and V 0 bases, and 2 bases lay outside the gene matches. The DNA for the CDR3 is TGTGCCAGCAGTTTATCGGCAGGGGGCGAGCAGTACTTC. Translating it yields CASSLSAGGEQYF.

This clone has a single count. Written as DNA, the CDR3 is TGTGCCAGCAGCACACCTAGTCGCGGGAGCCCCGACCAGCAGTACTTC. It codes for CASSTPSRGSPDQQYF. This chain links TRBV7-8 with TRBJ2-7; 7 nucleotides match TRBD2. V lost 5 bases and J lost 8; bases outside the gene matches: 18. The CDR3 covers 16 residues. Germline V gene lookup returns CDR1 SGHVS and CDR2 FQNEAQ. The full variable domain, in which reference TRBV7-8 and TRBJ2-7 provide the parts outside the CDR3, is GAGVSQSPRYKVAKRGQDVALRCDPISGHVSLFWYQQALGQGPEFLTYFQNEAQLDKSGLPSDRFFAERPEGSVSTLKIQRTQQEDSAVYLCASSTPSRGSPDQQYFGPGTRLTVT.

This clone has more than one count but fewer than ten. V usage is TRBV27 and J usage is TRBJ1-5, with D perhaps matching TRBD1 (5 bases). Trimming left V 3 bases short and J 6 bases short, with 12 bases between. The germline V gene encodes CDR1 MNHEY and CDR2 SMNVEV (reference sequence). The CDR3 totals 14 residues. The chain's CDR3 is CASSFQGRGQPQHF. The CDR3 nucleotides read TGTGCCAGCAGTTTCCAGGGACGCGGTCAGCCCCAGCATTTT.

This clone appeared a single time. The chain employs TRBV5-6 and TRBJ2-7; D is unresolved. The V gene lost 2 bases and the J gene lost 4 bases, with 1 base spanning the gap. The CDR3 totals 10 residues. The germline CDR1 and CDR2 sequences are SGHDT and YYEEEE. The CDR3: CASSFYEQYF. Here the CDR3 DNA reads TGTGCCAGCAGCTTTTACGAGCAGTACTTC.

The chain joins TRBV28 to TRBJ1-2, with D tentatively TRBD1 (6 bases). From germline, CDR1 is MDHEN and CDR2 SYDVKM. The CDR3 contains 16 residues. Deletions cut 3 bases from V and 9 bases from J, with 23 bases between. This chain's CDR3 is CASSFGQPGVFVRYTF. CDR3 nucleotides: TGTGCCAGCAGTTTTGGTCAACCAGGGGTTTTTGTTCGCTACACCTTC.

The chain employs TRBV4-1 and TRBJ1-2, with TRBD1 as a possible D gene (5 bases). Between the trimmed V and J ends, which lost 0 bases and 2 bases, there was a span of 10 bases. The CDR3 consists of 15 residues. Germline-derived CDR1 and CDR2 are MGHRA and YSYEKL. The DNA for the CDR3 is TGCGCCAGCAGCCAAGATCGTGAGGGGAACTATGGCTACACCTTC. As protein: CASSQDREGNYGYTF.

This rearrangement joins TRBV7-2 to TRBJ2-1, with a weak D call TRBD2 (7 bases). Germline V lookup: CDR1 SGHTA, CDR2 FQGNSA. The CDR3 extends over 14 amino acids. V shed 1 base and J shed 10 bases, with 14 bases lying between them. In DNA, the CDR3 is TGTGCCAGCAGCTTAGGTGCGGGGGCGAGGGAGCAGTTCTTC. Its translation is CASSLGAGAREQFF.

This chain connects TRBV2 to TRBJ2-5; 9 positions agree with TRBD1. Trimming at V came to 3 bases and at J to 4 bases, leaving 3 bases not matched to a gene. CDR1 and CDR2 (germline): SNHLY, FYNNEI. CDR3 length equals 14 residues. CDR3 in amino acids: CASSDGTGTETQYF. CDR3 sequence (DNA): TGTGCCAGCAGTGACGGGACAGGGACAGAGACCCAGTACTTC. The full variable domain, in which reference TRBV2 and TRBJ2-5 provide the parts outside the CDR3, is EPEVTQTPSHQVTQMGQEVILRCVPISNHLYFYWYRQILGQKVEFLVSFYNNEISEKSEIFDDQFSVERPDGSNFTLKIRSTKLEDSAMYFCASSDGTGTETQYFGPGTRLLVL.

Here the CDR3 DNA reads TGTGCCACCAGTGAGACATCAGGACAGGGGGTAGGGGAGCTGTTTTTT. Residues: CATSETSGQGVGELFF. The gene calls are TRBV24-1 and TRBJ2-2, with 10 bases that match TRBD1. Trimming removed 4 bases from V and 8 bases from J; junction bases left unmatched: 9. There are 16 residues in the CDR3. Germline V gene lookup returns CDR1 KGHDR and CDR2 SFDVKD.

The chain joins TRBV3-1 (or the pseudogene TRBV3-2) to TRBJ1-3, with D perhaps TRBD1 (5 bases). The germline V and J ends were trimmed by 1 base and 0 bases, with 13 bases remaining between them. CDR1 is LGHDT, CDR2 YNNKEL, per germline (reference sequence). The CDR3 contains 17 residues. Here the CDR3 DNA reads TGTGCCAGCAGCCAAGGAGGGGCGGGAGGCTCTGGAAACACCATATATTTT. It yields the protein CASSQGGAGGSGNTIYF.

The chain recombines TRBV19 with TRBJ1-5, with D hard to call. V was trimmed by 6 bases and J by 0 bases, leaving 15 bases between them. The CDR3 totals 16 residues. In germline, CDR1 is LNHDA, CDR2 SQIVND (reference sequence). CDR3 sequence reads: CASRLEPDYSNQPQHF. CDR3 nucleotides: TGTGCCAGTAGGCTGGAACCGGATTATAGCAATCAGCCCCAGCATTTT.

The chain couples TRBV5-4 to TRBJ2-3; weak D call: TRBD2 (6 bases). This CDR3 has 18 amino acids. Germline V lookup: CDR1 SGHNT, CDR2 YYREEE (reference sequence). Trimming pared 0 bases from V and 0 bases from J, leaving 17 bases between. CDR3 in amino acids: CASSLGGIGGGSTDTQYF. Written as DNA, the CDR3 is TGTGCCAGCAGCTTGGGCGGGATCGGGGGAGGCAGCACAGATACGCAGTATTTT.

The V gene is TRBV28, the J gene TRBJ1-5; no reliable D call. The V gene's germline CDR1 is MDHEN and CDR2 SYDVKM. CDR3 length: 12 residues. V was cut by 3 bases and J by 5 bases, with 5 bases left in between. The chain's CDR3 is CASSFRDQPQHF. CDR3 coding DNA: TGTGCCAGCAGTTTTAGGGATCAGCCCCAGCATTTT.

The chain employs TRBV19 and TRBJ1-5; D call uncertain. Trimming took 5 bases from V and 4 from J, leaving 15 bases between them. The germline CDR1 and CDR2 sequences are LNHDA and SQIVND (reference sequence). The CDR3 runs 15 residues. CDR3 in DNA: TGTGCCAGTAGTGCTGGGTCCGGACTAAATCAGCCCCAGCATTTT. Translating gives CASSAGSGLNQPQHF. Filled out from reference TRBV19 and TRBJ1-5, the complete variable domain reads DGGITQSPKYLFRKEGQNVTLSCEQNLNHDAMYWYRQDPGQGLRLIYYSQIVNDFQKGDIAEGYSVSREKKESFPLTVTSAQKNPTAFYLCASSAGSGLNQPQHFGDGTRLSIL.

This sequence joins TRBV18 and TRBJ1-1; D is perhaps TRBD1 (5 bases). The CDR3 consists of 14 residues. Looked up from germline, CDR1 is KGHSH and CDR2 is LQKENI. Trimming removed 2 bases at V and 5 bases at J, with 12 bases between. The CDR3 DNA is TGTGCCAGCTCACCAGATCAGGGATATACTGAAGCTTTCTTT. It is translated as CASSPDQGYTEAFF.

The chain links TRBV7-9 to TRBJ1-2, with 7 bases aligning to TRBD1. This CDR3 is 12 amino acids long. Germline CDR1 SEHNR, CDR2 FQNEAQ (reference sequence). V dropped 3 bases and J dropped 7; count of bases not matched to a gene: 2. The CDR3 region is CASSFQGVGYTF. The CDR3 DNA reads TGTGCCAGCAGCTTTCAGGGGGTTGGCTACACCTTC.